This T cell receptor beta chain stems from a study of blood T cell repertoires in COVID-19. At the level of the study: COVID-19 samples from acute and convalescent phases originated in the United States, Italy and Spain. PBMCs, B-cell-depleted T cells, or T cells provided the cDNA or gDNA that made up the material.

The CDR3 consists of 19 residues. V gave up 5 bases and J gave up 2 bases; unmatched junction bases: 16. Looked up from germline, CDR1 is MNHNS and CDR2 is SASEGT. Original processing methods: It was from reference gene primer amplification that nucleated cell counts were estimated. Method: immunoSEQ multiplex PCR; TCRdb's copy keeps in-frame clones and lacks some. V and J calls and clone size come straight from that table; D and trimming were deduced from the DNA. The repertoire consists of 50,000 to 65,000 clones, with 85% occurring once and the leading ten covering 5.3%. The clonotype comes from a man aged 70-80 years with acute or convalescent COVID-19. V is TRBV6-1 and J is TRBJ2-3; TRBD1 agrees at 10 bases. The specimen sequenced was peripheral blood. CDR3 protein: CASSKGQGDLSSLTDTQYF. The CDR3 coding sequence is TGTGCCAGCAGTAAAGGACAGGGGGACCTGTCATCCCTCACAGATACGCAGTATTTT.